These T cell receptor beta chains were read from a single sample in a study of OX40 agonist ivuxolimab in advanced cancers. Sequenced by immunoSEQ multiplex PCR; TCRdb stores in-frame clones only, minus some. The repertoire includes about 74,000 clones, roughly 84% of them detected once, and less than 2.5% sits in the top ten. The material sequenced was CD4+ or CD8+ T cells sorted from blood, taken in a trial of the OX40 agonist ivuxolimab. These receptors all stem from an adult with an advanced solid tumor such as melanoma, head and neck, liver or kidney cancer. CDR3s include the opening cysteine and the closing phenylalanine or tryptophan. D genes are given only for firm matches. Size tells how often a clone was seen (once, few, many) or the class of an expanded clone, and some rows leave it out.

d_gene: -; j_gene: TRBJ2-4; abundance: once; v_gene: TRBV11-1; CDR3nt: TGTGCCAGCAGCTTCGGCACTTCTGGGGTTCAGTACTTC; CDR3aa: CASSFGTSGVQYF
d_gene: -; j_gene: TRBJ2-2; abundance: -; v_gene: TRBV21-1; CDR3nt: TGTGCCAGCATCAGGGGATCTACCGGGGAGCTGTTTTTT; CDR3aa: CASIRGSTGELFF
d_gene: -; j_gene: TRBJ1-1; abundance: -; v_gene: TRBV11-2; CDR3nt: TGTGCCAGCAGCTTAGGGAGGAGTGGAGCTTTCTTT; CDR3aa: CASSLGRSGAFF
d_gene: -; j_gene: TRBJ2-2; abundance: -; v_gene: TRBV29-1; CDR3nt: TGCAGCGTTGCCCAGCCCGGGGAGCTGTTTTTT; CDR3aa: CSVAQPGELFF
d_gene: -; j_gene: TRBJ2-7; abundance: -; v_gene: TRBV19; CDR3nt: TGTGCCAGTAGTAATCAGGTCTCCTACGAGCAGTACTTC; CDR3aa: CASSNQVSYEQYF
d_gene: -; j_gene: TRBJ2-1; abundance: -; v_gene: TRBV6-5; CDR3nt: TGTGCCAGCGTGTTTAACGGGGGGCCAGGTGAGCAGTTCTTC; CDR3aa: CASVFNGGPGEQFF
d_gene: -; j_gene: TRBJ1-1; abundance: once; v_gene: TRBV18; CDR3nt: TGTGCCAGCTCACCACGAGGGGTACCATTCATGAACACTGAAGCTTTCTTT; CDR3aa: CASSPRGVPFMNTEAFF
d_gene: -; j_gene: TRBJ1-3; abundance: -; v_gene: TRBV18; CDR3nt: TGTGCCAGCTCACCCCGAACAGACAGATTCTCTGGAAACACCATATATTTT; CDR3aa: CASSPRTDRFSGNTIYF
d_gene: -; j_gene: TRBJ1-5; abundance: few; v_gene: TRBV27; CDR3nt: TGTGCCAGCAGTTTACGCCCGTTGGGCAATCAGCCCCAGCATTTT; CDR3aa: CASSLRPLGNQPQHF
d_gene: -; j_gene: TRBJ2-3; abundance: -; v_gene: TRBV7-3; CDR3nt: TGTGCCAGCAGCTCCGGGGCTCATCGCGGCACAGATACGCAGTATTTT; CDR3aa: CASSSGAHRGTDTQYF
d_gene: TRBD1; j_gene: TRBJ1-2; abundance: -; v_gene: TRBV7-9; CDR3nt: TGTGCCGGATTGACAGGGGGCGATGGCTACACCTTC; CDR3aa: CAGLTGGDGYTF
d_gene: TRBD1; j_gene: TRBJ1-4; abundance: few; v_gene: TRBV9; CDR3nt: TGTGCCAGCAGCGTAGGTGCAGGGGGCGTCGAAAAACTGTTTTTT; CDR3aa: CASSVGAGGVEKLFF
d_gene: -; j_gene: TRBJ1-3; abundance: -; v_gene: TRBV5-1; CDR3nt: TGCGCCAGCAGCCCCCGAGAGAACGGGAACACCATATATTTT; CDR3aa: CASSPRENGNTIYF
d_gene: -; j_gene: TRBJ2-6; abundance: -; v_gene: TRBV6-5; CDR3nt: TGTGCCAGCAGTTACTCGAGATCTGGGGCCAACGTCCTGACTTTC; CDR3aa: CASSYSRSGANVLTF
d_gene: TRBD2; j_gene: TRBJ2-4; abundance: -; v_gene: TRBV25-1; CDR3nt: TGTGCCAGCAGTGAACCTGGGCGGGGGGTAGCCAAAAACATTCAGTACTTC; CDR3aa: CASSEPGRGVAKNIQYF
d_gene: -; j_gene: TRBJ2-3; abundance: many; v_gene: TRBV19; CDR3nt: TGTGCCAGTAGAGCCACTAGCACAGATACGCAGTATTTT; CDR3aa: CASRATSTDTQYF
d_gene: TRBD2; j_gene: TRBJ2-7; abundance: -; v_gene: TRBV19; CDR3nt: TGTGCCAGTAGTCGCGGACTAGCGGGAGGTGCCTACGAGCAGTACTTC; CDR3aa: CASSRGLAGGAYEQYF
d_gene: -; j_gene: TRBJ1-3; abundance: -; v_gene: TRBV10-1; CDR3nt: TGCGCCAGCAGAACAGGGCTCCAGCCCTACGAACCCCCACGAAACACCATATATTTT; CDR3aa: CASRTGLQPYEPPRNTIYF
d_gene: TRBD1; j_gene: TRBJ2-2; abundance: -; v_gene: TRBV11-2; CDR3nt: TGTGCCAGCAGCCCCAATGCGAGGGACAGGGCGTACACCGGGGAGCTGTTTTTT; CDR3aa: CASSPNARDRAYTGELFF
d_gene: -; j_gene: TRBJ2-2; abundance: -; v_gene: TRBV2; CDR3nt: TGTGCCAGCAGTGAGAGGGTCACCGGGGAGCTGTTTTTT; CDR3aa: CASSERVTGELFF
d_gene: TRBD2; j_gene: TRBJ2-5; abundance: -; v_gene: TRBV9; CDR3nt: TGTGCCAGCAGCCCGACGACTAGCGGGGGGGCCCTGGTGACCCAGTACTTC; CDR3aa: CASSPTTSGGALVTQYF
d_gene: -; j_gene: TRBJ2-7; abundance: -; v_gene: TRBV7-2; CDR3nt: TGTGCCAGCAGTTCACAGGCTCGCATTGCGCAGTACTTC; CDR3aa: CASSSQARIAQYF
d_gene: -; j_gene: TRBJ2-3; abundance: -; v_gene: TRBV5-6; CDR3nt: TGTGCCAGCAGCCCCTTCGGGGCGTCGGGCCCATGGCAGTATTTT; CDR3aa: CASSPFGASGPWQYF
d_gene: -; j_gene: TRBJ1-1; abundance: -; v_gene: TRBV28; CDR3nt: TGTGCCAGCAGCACCCTCACACCCGGGAGGCTTTTCTTT; CDR3aa: CASSTLTPGRLFF